The 14 T cell receptor beta chains in this list originate from one sample, sequenced in a study of control samples from healthy donors and cancer patients. The method was immunoSEQ multiplex PCR; TCRdb's version includes in-frame clones alone and lacks a portion of them. The sample includes fewer than 110,000 clones, around 89% of them seen just once. Sequencing input: PBMCs. The receptors derive from a man aged 55-75 years with lung cancer.

The V gene is TRBV15, the J gene TRBJ2-1, with 10 bases identical to TRBD1. V lost 1 base to trimming and J lost 5 bases; unmatched junction nucleotides: 2. This CDR3 is 15 amino acids long. In germline, CDR1 is LNHNV, CDR2 YYDKDF (reference sequence). The CDR3 DNA reads as TGTGCCACCAGCAGAGGTGGGACAGGGGACAATGAGCAGTTCTTC. Translating gives CATSRGGTGDNEQFF.

The chain joins TRBV12-5 to TRBJ2-1; D uncertain. The CDR3 has 13 amino acids. The ends were cut back, 2 bases at V and 4 bases at J, with 6 bases in the middle. CDR1 is LGHNT and CDR2 is FRNRAP in the germline V gene. CDR3: CASGLMVYNEQFF. The CDR3 nucleotides read TGTGCTAGTGGTTTGATGGTATACAATGAGCAGTTCTTC.

The chain joins TRBV6-5 to TRBJ1-2; D might be TRBD1 (6 bases). The CDR3 extends over 13 amino acids. Germline loops: CDR1 MNHEY, CDR2 SVGAGI. Deletions cut 3 bases from V and 7 bases from J, with 12 bases between. Written as DNA, the CDR3 is TGTGCCAGCAGTTATTCAGGGGAAGTTGGCTACACCTTC. As protein: CASSYSGEVGYTF.

CDR3 amino acids: CASSSDYFPGANVLTF. CDR3 DNA sequence: TGTGCCAGCAGCTCCGACTACTTCCCTGGGGCCAACGTCCTGACTTTC. The genes are TRBV7-9 and TRBJ2-6; weak D call: TRBD2 (5 bases). Germline V gene sequence: CDR1 SEHNR, CDR2 FQNEAQ (reference sequence). The CDR3 spans 16 residues. The V end was cut by 4 bases, the J end by 2 bases, with 12 bases between.

This clone was detected once. The chain uses TRBV11-2 and TRBJ1-2, with D uncertain. CDR3 size: 13 residues. Trimming removed 3 bases at V and 4 bases at J, with 9 bases between. From germline, CDR1 is SGHAT and CDR2 FQNNGV. CDR3 DNA sequence: TGTGCCAGCAGCTTCGGGCAGCTCTATGGCTACACCTTC. Translated, it gives CASSFGQLYGYTF.

The gene calls are TRBV19 and TRBJ1-2; TRBD1 matches 7 bases. J gave up 5 bases and V 5 bases, and 14 bases lay outside the gene matches. CDR1 is LNHDA, CDR2 SQIVND, per germline (reference sequence). This CDR3 region has 16 residues. CDR3 sequence reads: CASSFRRRGLEYGYTF. The DNA of the CDR3 is TGTGCCAGTAGTTTCAGGCGGAGGGGGCTGGAGTATGGCTACACCTTC.

V is TRBV30 and J is TRBJ2-7; TRBD1 is a possible D gene (6 bases). The ends were cut back, 3 bases at V and 6 bases at J, with 18 bases in the middle. Germline V gives CDR1 GTSNPN, CDR2 SVGIG (reference sequence). The CDR3 contains 14 residues. CDR3 in amino acids: CAWRHPSRGGEQYV. DNA of the CDR3: TGTGCCTGGAGACACCCTTCCAGGGGCGGCGAGCAGTACGTC.

The J gene is TRBJ2-5, the V gene TRBV29-1, with D maybe TRBD1 (5 bases). V was pared by 5 bases and J by 5 bases, with 12 bases between. The CDR3 has 12 residues. Per the germline V gene, CDR1 is SQVTM and CDR2 is ANQGSEA. CDR3 amino acids: CSVLTVGETQYF. The CDR3 region has the DNA TGCAGCGTTCTGACAGTGGGGGAGACCCAGTACTTC.

This clone was detected once. The V call is TRBV18, the J call TRBJ2-2, with 7 nucleotides matching TRBD1. The CDR3 is 15 residues long. Germline V lookup: CDR1 KGHSH, CDR2 LQKENI. The V gene end was trimmed by 5 bases and the J gene end by 0 bases; junction bases not matched to a gene: 3. The CDR3 sequence: CASSAGTANTGELFF. DNA of the CDR3: TGTGCCAGCTCAGCCGGGACAGCGAACACCGGGGAGCTGTTTTTT.

This chain's CDR3 is CASSPRGTSTDTQYF. As DNA, the CDR3 is TGTGCCAGCAGCCCGCGGGGGACTAGCACAGATACGCAGTATTTT. The chain carries TRBV6-5 and TRBJ2-3, with TRBD2 matching 7 bases. The CDR3 is made up of 15 amino acids. V lost 6 bases and J lost 0; bases outside the gene matches: 6. Germline assignment: CDR1 MNHEY and CDR2 SVGAGI.

V usage is TRBV5-1 and J usage is TRBJ2-3, with 7 bases identical to TRBD1. The V gene's germline CDR1 is SGHRS and CDR2 YFSETQ. V was pared by 5 bases and J by 1 base, with 10 bases of the junction left unmatched. The CDR3 contains 16 residues. CDR3 bases: TGCGCCAGCAGGCCCGGTTGGGACAGCCGCACAGATACGCAGTATTTT. Amino acid sequence: CASRPGWDSRTDTQYF.

J is TRBJ1-2 and V is TRBV7-8, with TRBD1 identical over 7 bases. This CDR3 contains 15 residues. The V and J ends lost 1 base and 6 bases, in that order; junction bases with no gene match: 8. CDR1 SGHVS and CDR2 FQNEAQ come from the germline V gene. CDR3 residues: CASSLGEEGAHGYTF. The CDR3 bases are TGTGCCAGCAGCTTAGGGGAGGAGGGGGCGCATGGCTACACCTTC. Full variable domain (remainder filled in from reference TRBV7-8 and TRBJ1-2): GAGVSQSPRYKVAKRGQDVALRCDPISGHVSLFWYQQALGQGPEFLTYFQNEAQLDKSGLPSDRFFAERPEGSVSTLKIQRTQQEDSAVYLCASSLGEEGAHGYTFGSGTRLTVV.

V is TRBV7-6 and J is TRBJ2-3, with 9 bases identical to TRBD2. CDR3 length: 16 residues. Germline assignment: CDR1 SGHVS and CDR2 FNYEAQ. J was trimmed by 2 bases and V by 2 bases; bases with no gene match: 5. The CDR3 region has the DNA TGTGCCAGCAGCTTAACCCCTAGCGGGAACACAGATACGCAGTATTTT. This translates into CASSLTPSGNTDTQYF.

V usage is TRBV3-1 (or the pseudogene TRBV3-2) and J usage is TRBJ1-1, with D tentatively TRBD1 (5 bases). Germline loops: CDR1 LGHDT, CDR2 YNNKEL (reference sequence). The CDR3 loop spans 14 amino acids. Deletions cut 0 bases from V and 11 bases from J, with 16 bases between. Here the CDR3 reads CASSQDRGDEGAFF. In DNA, the CDR3 is TGTGCCAGCAGCCAAGATAGGGGTGATGAGGGCGCTTTCTTT.